The 32 T cell receptor beta chains given below trace back to one sample, sequenced in a study of molecular identifiers for immune sequencing clone quantification. TCRdb re-analysed the PCR reads in MiXCR, keeping a single row per CDR3 protein. The repertoire holds approximately 590,000 distinct CDR3 sequences, with about 25% as singletons. The sample comprised naive CD8+ T cells from blood, with Jurkat cell RNA spiked in. As for subset: FACS-sorted CD8+CD4-CCR7+CD45RA+ naive T cells. These receptor sequences come from a human donor in good health. Some libraries in this study had Jurkat cell RNA spiked in.

This clonotype was counted a few times. The genes are TRBV12-3 or TRBV12-4 and TRBJ1-1; D is uncertain. The CDR3 runs 15 residues. Trimming took off 10 bases at V and 0 bases at J, with 18 bases between the two ends. The CDR3 here is CATAGLLNMNTEAFF. CDR3 DNA sequence: TGTGCCACCGCCGGACTGCTGAACATGAACACTGAAGCTTTCTTT.

This clonotype was seen at least ten times. The chain carries TRBV27 and TRBJ1-1; D ambiguous. The CDR3 has 14 amino acids. V was shortened by 2 bases and J by 4 bases, with 11 bases between the two germline ends. Germline CDR1 MNHEY, CDR2 SMNVEV (reference sequence). CDR3 nucleotide sequence: TGTGCCAGCAGTTTACGGGGAGGAGGCACTGAAGCTTTCTTT. Translated: CASSLRGGGTEAFF.

This clonotype was observed a few times. This chain links TRBV4-3 with TRBJ2-5; the D gene is possibly TRBD2 (5 bases). The CDR3 sequence is 15 residues long. Trimming took off 0 bases at V and 0 bases at J, with 8 bases between the two ends. Germline V gene data show CDR1 as LGHNA and CDR2 as YSLEER. CDR3 in amino acids: CASSQDLDYQETQYF. The CDR3 bases are TGCGCCAGCAGCCAAGATTTGGACTACCAAGAGACCCAGTACTTC.

This clonotype was seen at least ten times. The chain is built from TRBV19 and TRBJ1-5, with 7 bases lining up with TRBD1. The V gene's germline CDR1 is LNHDA and CDR2 SQIVND (reference sequence). The junction had 8 bases not matched to a gene; V was cut back by 5 bases and J by 4 bases. The CDR3 spans 15 residues. CDR3 region: CASSWGQRSNQPQHF. CDR3 nucleotide sequence: TGTGCCAGTAGTTGGGGACAGCGCTCTAATCAGCCCCAGCATTTT.

Worth noting for this clonotype: The CDR3 carries no conserved terminal phenylalanine or tryptophan, so it likely arises from a read error. The limits of the CDR3 on the DNA are not certain, so only TCRdb's listed CDR3 is given. The chain has TRBV4-3 and TRBJ2-1. Both ends counted, the CDR3 spans 15 residues. Germline CDR1 is LGHNA and CDR2 is YSLEER. The CDR3 here is CASSQDTGPYDEQLI.

This clonotype occurred a few times. V usage is TRBV6-2 or TRBV6-3 and J usage is TRBJ1-1, with D perhaps matching TRBD1 (5 bases). The CDR3 covers 15 residues. Germline V gives CDR1 MNHEY, CDR2 SVGEGT. Deletions cut 0 bases from V and 1 base from J, with 9 bases between. CDR3 nucleotide sequence: TGTGCCAGCAGTTACTCACCCCAGGGGAACACTGAAGCTTTCTTT. Translating it yields CASSYSPQGNTEAFF.

V is TRBV6-1 and J is TRBJ2-6, with 7 bases lining up with TRBD1. CDR1 and CDR2 from the germline V gene are MNHNS and SASEGT. This CDR3 contains 18 residues. V lost 3 bases to trimming and J lost 0 bases; unmatched junction nucleotides: 8. The CDR3 is CASSDQTGADSGANVLTF. The CDR3 DNA reads TGTGCCAGCAGTGATCAAACAGGGGCCGACTCTGGGGCCAACGTCCTGACTTTC.

This clonotype showed up just a few times. The chain combines TRBV6-2 or TRBV6-3 with TRBJ2-5, with 11 positions matching TRBD1. The CDR3 contains 13 residues. Germline loops: CDR1 MNHEY, CDR2 SVGEGT. J was trimmed by 4 bases and V by 7 bases; bases with no gene match: 2. The CDR3 DNA reads TGTGCCAGCACCGGGACAGGGGGAGAGACCCAGTACTTC. Encoded protein: CASTGTGGETQYF.

There are many counts of this clonotype. The CDR3 region is CASSLGPDEGPFSHIQYF. CDR3 coding DNA: TGTGCCAGCAGCTTAGGGCCAGACGAGGGGCCCTTCAGTCACATTCAGTACTTC. This chain uses TRBV11-2 with TRBJ2-4; either TRBD1 or TRBD2 may supply D (5 bases each). V was cut by 1 base and J by 8 bases, with 24 bases left in between. This CDR3 has 18 residues. Germline V gives CDR1 SGHAT, CDR2 FQNNGV. Using reference TRBV11-2 and TRBJ2-4 for the parts outside the CDR3, the full variable domain is EAGVAQSPRYKIIEKRQSVAFWCNPISGHATLYWYQQILGQGPKLLIQFQNNGVVDDSQLPKDRFSAERLKGVDSTLKIQPAKLEDSAVYLCASSLGPDEGPFSHIQYFGAGTRLSVL.

The chain combines TRBV7-9 with TRBJ1-5; D unclear. The germline V gene has CDR1 SEHNR and CDR2 FQNEAQ (reference sequence). Trimming removed 5 bases from V and 7 bases from J, with 15 bases in between. This CDR3 region has 14 residues. The CDR3 region has the DNA TGTGCCAGCAGCCCTGGGGTTAGCACCCAGCCCCAGCATTTT. As protein: CASSPGVSTQPQHF.

The rearrangement joins TRBV7-9 to TRBJ2-7, with TRBD1 identical over 10 bases. Germline lookup yields CDR1 SEHNR and CDR2 FQNEAQ (reference sequence). After removal of 5 bases from V and 5 bases from J, the junction contained 12 bases not matched to a gene. The CDR3 has 16 residues. CDR3 sequence reads: CASSPQLGQGSDEQYF. In DNA, the CDR3 is TGTGCCAGCAGCCCCCAGCTGGGACAGGGGTCTGACGAGCAGTACTTC.

This clonotype was counted ten times or more. V gene TRBV5-1 combines with J gene TRBJ2-7, with 8 nucleotides matching TRBD1. The CDR3 runs 16 residues. Germline values: CDR1 SGHRS, CDR2 YFSETQ. J lost 2 bases, V lost 4 bases, and 11 bases had no gene match. The CDR3 here is CASSPEPGQETYEQYF. CDR3 DNA sequence: TGCGCCAGCAGCCCGGAACCGGGACAGGAGACCTACGAGCAGTACTTC.

This clonotype has at least ten counts. The genes are TRBV28 and TRBJ1-1; 7 positions agree with TRBD1. Per germline, CDR1 MDHEN and CDR2 SYDVKM. The CDR3 extends over 14 amino acids. V was clipped by 3 bases and J by 3 bases; unmatched bases: 4. As DNA, the CDR3 is TGTGCCAGCAGTTTTACAGGGGTCGACACTGAAGCTTTCTTT. Its protein product is CASSFTGVDTEAFF.

At least ten counts were recorded for this clonotype. At one end, the junction sequence differs from germline, possibly due to a read error. The chain is built from TRBV5-8 and TRBJ1-3; TRBD1 agrees at 8 bases. The CDR3 is 15 residues long. Germline V gene lookup returns CDR1 SGHTS and CDR2 YDEGEE. The CDR3 region is CASSLGTGSGNTIYF. As DNA, the CDR3 is TGCGCCAGCAGCCTTGGGACAGGCTCTGGAAACACCATATATTTT. Supplemented by reference TRBV5-8 and TRBJ1-3, the full variable domain reads EAGVTQSPTHLIKTRGQQATLRCSPISGHTSVYWYQQALGLGLQFLLWYDEGEERNRGNFPPRFSGRQFPNYSSELNVNALELEDSALYLCASSLGTGSGNTIYFGEGSWLTVV.

This clonotype was seen repeatedly, ten times or more. This rearrangement joins TRBV4-1 to TRBJ1-2; D possibly corresponds to TRBD1 (5 bases). This CDR3 has 17 amino acids. Germline lookup yields CDR1 MGHRA and CDR2 YSYEKL. Trimming left V 0 bases short and J 5 bases short, with 19 bases between. The CDR3 loop reads CASSQDAYRQIDYGYTF. In DNA form, the CDR3 reads TGCGCCAGCAGCCAAGACGCATACAGACAGATAGATTATGGCTACACCTTC.

Notes on this clonotype: Germline is not matched at one junction end, which may reflect a read error. V usage is TRBV20-1 and J usage is TRBJ2-5; 8 nucleotides agree with TRBD2. The germline CDR1 and CDR2 sequences are DFQATT and SNEGSKA (reference sequence). The CDR3 totals 14 residues. Here the CDR3 DNA reads TGCAGTGCATCCCAAGCGGGGGACCAAGAGCCCCAGTACTTC. This codes for CSASQAGDQEPQYF.

This clonotype was detected only a few times. The chain uses TRBV4-3 and TRBJ2-6, with D possibly TRBD2 on 5 matching bases. Germline CDR1 LGHNA, CDR2 YSLEER. The ends were cut back, 3 bases at V and 2 bases at J, with 14 bases in the middle. The CDR3 is 17 residues long. For the CDR3, the DNA is TGCGCCAGCAGCCAGCGGGTTTCGGACCCTGGGGCCAACGTCCTGACTTTC. Translation: CASSQRVSDPGANVLTF.

On this clonotype: A single base separates this from a much larger clone, so it may be a read error. This chain joins TRBV7-9 and TRBJ2-3, with 10 bases that match TRBD1. The J segment lost 4 bases and the V segment lost 5 bases, leaving 6 bases of the junction unmatched. This CDR3 region has 15 residues. Germline V gene sequence: CDR1 SEHNR, CDR2 FQNEAQ (reference sequence). CDR3 nucleotides: TGTGCCAGCAGCCAGGGGGACAGGGGACCAGATACGCAGTATTTT. Its translation is CASSQGDRGPDTQYF.

This clonotype was observed a few times. The rearrangement uses TRBV20-1 and TRBJ2-3, with TRBD1 matching over 8 bases. The V segment lost 0 bases and the J segment 3 bases; nucleotides outside the gene matches: 5. CDR1 is DFQATT and CDR2 is SNEGSKA in the germline V gene (reference sequence). The CDR3 loop spans 15 amino acids. CDR3 nucleotide sequence: TGCAGTGCTAGAGATCGACAGGGGTGGACAGATACGCAGTATTTT. Its protein product is CSARDRQGWTDTQYF.

About this clonotype: A clone one base away is much larger, so this may be a read error. V is TRBV12-3 or TRBV12-4 and J is TRBJ2-5; TRBD2 might be the D (5 bases). Trimming took off 2 bases at V and 1 base at J, with 11 bases between the two ends. There are 15 residues in the CDR3. The CDR3 region has the DNA TGTGCCAGCAGTTTATTAATAAGCGGCCAAGAGACCCAGTACTTC. Its translation is CASSLLISGQETQYF.

This clonotype has a count of ten or more. V gene TRBV6-2 or TRBV6-3 combines with J gene TRBJ2-3, with TRBD2 identical over 7 bases. The germline CDR1 and CDR2 sequences are MNHEY and SVGEGT. V lost 7 bases to trimming and J lost 2 bases; unmatched junction nucleotides: 6. The CDR3 covers 14 residues. The DNA for the CDR3 is TGTGCCAGCACCGGGACTACGAACACAGATACGCAGTATTTT. Translation gives CASTGTTNTDTQYF.

Comments on this clonotype: A read error may be the cause here, since a much bigger clone is one base away. The chain uses TRBV5-3 and TRBJ2-7, with D uncertain. TRBV5-3 is recorded as an ORF, its role being uncertain. This CDR3 is 13 amino acids long. CDR3 sequence: CASSLDGRDEQYF. Here the CDR3 DNA reads TGTGCCAGCAGCTTGGATGGACGGGACGAGCAGTACTTC.

This chain links TRBV28 with TRBJ2-5, with TRBD2 matching over 11 bases. CDR1 is MDHEN and CDR2 is SYDVKM in the germline V gene. The V segment lost 2 bases and the J segment 0 bases; nucleotides outside the gene matches: 8. The CDR3 covers 18 residues. CDR3 residues: CASSLVAGGPFYQETQYF. CDR3 DNA sequence: TGTGCCAGCAGTTTAGTAGCGGGAGGGCCTTTTTACCAAGAGACCCAGTACTTC.

This clonotype was recorded at least ten times. J is TRBJ2-2 and V is TRBV29-1; no reliable D call. CDR3 length: 13 amino acids. CDR1 and CDR2 from the germline V gene are SQVTM and ANQGSEA. The V and J ends lost 7 bases and 0 bases respectively, with 9 bases between them. The CDR3 DNA reads TGCAGCGGAGACTTCGCGAACACCGGGGAGCTGTTTTTT. Translated, it gives CSGDFANTGELFF.

This clonotype was seen repeatedly, ten times or more. The chain links TRBV6-1 to TRBJ1-1; D is undetermined. The CDR3 contains 15 residues. V lost 2 bases, J lost 0 bases, and 10 bases lay in between. Germline CDR1 reads MNHNS; CDR2 reads SASEGT. The CDR3 DNA reads TGTGCCAGCAGTGAAAAATCTCTATTGAACACTGAAGCTTTCTTT. Its translation: CASSEKSLLNTEAFF.

The chain recombines TRBV27 with TRBJ2-5; 10 bases align to TRBD2. This CDR3 has 16 residues. The V and J ends lost 2 bases and 3 bases, in that order; junction bases with no gene match: 6. Germline V gene data show CDR1 as MNHEY and CDR2 as SMNVEV (reference sequence). The CDR3 bases are TGTGCCAGCAGTTTACTAGCGGGGGCCCCTGAAGAGACCCAGTACTTC. This gives the protein CASSLLAGAPEETQYF.

This clonotype appeared many times. V usage is TRBV4-1 and J usage is TRBJ2-2; D is perhaps TRBD1 (5 bases). Trimming cost V 4 bases and J 4 bases, with 10 bases left between them. CDR3 length: 14 residues. Germline V CDR1 and CDR2: MGHRA, YSYEKL. CDR3 in amino acids: CASSPGFGTGELFF. Written as DNA, the CDR3 is TGCGCCAGCAGCCCAGGGTTCGGCACCGGGGAGCTGTTTTTT.

This chain joins TRBV6-5 and TRBJ1-2; the D is unclear. Germline V gene lookup returns CDR1 MNHEY and CDR2 SVGAGI. The CDR3 loop spans 15 amino acids. V lost 0 bases and J 2 bases, leaving 10 bases between the germline ends. CDR3: CASSYSPYENYGYTF. The CDR3, as DNA: TGTGCCAGCAGTTACTCCCCCTATGAGAACTATGGCTACACCTTC.

In its sample, this clonotype was seen a few times. The J gene is TRBJ2-7, the V gene TRBV5-4; D is possibly TRBD2 (7 bases). Trimming took 3 bases from V and 6 from J, leaving 10 bases between them. There are 12 residues in the CDR3. Per germline, CDR1 SGHNT and CDR2 YYREEE (reference sequence). The CDR3 protein is CASSWGGAEQYF. Written as DNA, the CDR3 is TGTGCCAGCAGCTGGGGGGGGGCCGAGCAGTACTTC.

This clonotype was counted many times. The chain joins TRBV6-5 to TRBJ2-5; TRBD1 agrees at 7 bases. Per the germline V gene, CDR1 is MNHEY and CDR2 is SVGAGI. With 8 bases clipped from V and 0 bases from J, the junction kept 3 bases outside the gene matches. This CDR3 has 13 amino acids. The CDR3 DNA reads TGTGCCAGCGGGACAGCGGACCAAGAGACCCAGTACTTC. Translating it yields CASGTADQETQYF.

V gene TRBV19 combines with J gene TRBJ2-7; D possibly corresponds to TRBD2 (5 bases). Germline CDR1 reads LNHDA; CDR2 reads SQIVND (reference sequence). CDR3 length: 14 residues. V was pared by 5 bases and J by 3 bases, with 14 bases between. CDR3 nucleotide sequence: TGTGCCAGTAGTGGTGCCCCGGAGGTCTACGAGCAGTACTTC. Translating gives CASSGAPEVYEQYF.

In its sample, this clonotype was seen many times. The chain is built from TRBV20-1 and TRBJ2-7; a weak D match, TRBD2 (5 bases). Trimming shortened V by 3 bases and J by 4 bases, and 19 bases separated the two germline ends. The CDR3 consists of 15 residues. From germline, CDR1 is DFQATT and CDR2 SNEGSKA (reference sequence). The CDR3 spells CSASAPWEPSYEQYF. The CDR3 bases are TGCAGTGCTAGTGCCCCGTGGGAGCCGTCGTACGAGCAGTACTTC.